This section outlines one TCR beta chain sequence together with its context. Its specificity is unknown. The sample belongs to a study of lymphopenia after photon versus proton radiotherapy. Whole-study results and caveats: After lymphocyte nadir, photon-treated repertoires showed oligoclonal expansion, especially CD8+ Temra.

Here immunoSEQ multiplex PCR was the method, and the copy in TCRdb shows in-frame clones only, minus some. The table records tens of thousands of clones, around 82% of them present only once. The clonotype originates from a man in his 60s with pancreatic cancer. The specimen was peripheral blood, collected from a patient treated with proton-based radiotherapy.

In DNA form, the CDR3 reads TGTGCCAGCAGTTCCGGACCGGGACAGGGGTCCTACGAGCAGTACTTC. Translation gives CASSSGPGQGSYEQYF. The chain carries TRBV28 and TRBJ2-7; TRBD1 aligns across 10 bases. The CDR3 is made up of 16 amino acids. Germline trimming cut 4 bases from V and 1 base from J; bases unmatched to any gene: 7. CDR1 MDHEN and CDR2 SYDVKM come from the germline V gene.